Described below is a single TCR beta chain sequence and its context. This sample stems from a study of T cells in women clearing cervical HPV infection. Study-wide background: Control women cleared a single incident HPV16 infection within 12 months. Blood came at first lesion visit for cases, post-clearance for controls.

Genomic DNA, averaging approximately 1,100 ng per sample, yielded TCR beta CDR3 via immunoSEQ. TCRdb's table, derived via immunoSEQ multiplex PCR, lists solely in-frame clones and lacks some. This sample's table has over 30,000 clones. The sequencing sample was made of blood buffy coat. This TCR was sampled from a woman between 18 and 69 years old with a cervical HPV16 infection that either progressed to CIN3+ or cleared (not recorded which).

The CDR3 spells CASSMSWGQGVGNEQFF. The covered CDR3 bases are TGTGCCAGTAGTATGAGTTGGGGACAGGGGGTCGGCAATGAG. The chain is built from TRBV19 and TRBJ2-1, with TRBD1 matching 11 bases. The sequenced fragment ends 3 residues before the CDR3 boundary, so the rest is inferred from the germline J gene. Losses at the gene ends were 3 bases for V and 6 bases for J; bases not matched to a gene: 10. Germline V CDR1 and CDR2: LNHDA, SQIVND (reference sequence). This CDR3 region has 17 residues.